One and the same sample provided the 26 T cell receptor beta chains below, sequenced in a study of T cell repertoires in cytomegalovirus infection. Their specific antigens are unknown. TCRdb itself ran the reads through MiXCR, one entry per CDR3 protein. The sample consists of about 900,000 distinct CDR3 sequences, around 32% of them appearing once. This material consisted of cultured CD8+ T cells from PBMCs, taken from culture after CMV antigen stimulation. All receptors derive from a human donor in good health (CMV status not recorded). Some clones in this sample may be carry-over from other donors' samples.

The genes are TRBV11-2 and TRBJ2-3, with D possibly matching TRBD1 (5 bases). Germline loops: CDR1 SGHAT, CDR2 FQNNGV. Trimming pared 0 bases from V and 5 bases from J, leaving 24 bases between. This CDR3 is 19 amino acids long. CDR3 in amino acids: CASSLDLGVIASDGDTQYF. CDR3 coding DNA: TGTGCCAGCAGCTTAGATCTAGGGGTTATTGCGTCGGACGGAGATACGCAGTATTTT.

On this clonotype itself: This may come from a read error, since a much larger clone is one base off. The CDR3, as DNA: TGTGCCAGCAGCTTAGCACAGTACCAAGAGACCCAGTACTTC. This codes for CASSLAQYQETQYF. The rearrangement joins TRBV7-9 to TRBJ2-5, with D uncertain. This CDR3 has 14 residues. With 0 bases removed from V and 0 bases from J, the gap between germline ends came to 5 bases. CDR1 is SEHNR, CDR2 FQNEAQ, per germline (reference sequence).

The V and J genes are TRBV4-1 and TRBJ1-6; D not certain. The length of the CDR3 is 15 residues. Germline CDR1 is MGHRA and CDR2 is YSYEKL. V lost 3 bases and J 8 bases, leaving 14 bases between the germline ends. CDR3 sequence (DNA): TGCGCCAGCAGCCAGTCAACTTACTGGGATTCACCCCTCCACTTT. This translates into CASSQSTYWDSPLHF.

V gene TRBV27 combines with J gene TRBJ2-1; 7 nucleotides align to TRBD2. The CDR3 extends over 17 amino acids. V lost 1 base, J lost 7 bases, and 13 bases stayed unmatched. Germline lookup yields CDR1 MNHEY and CDR2 SMNVEV (reference sequence). The CDR3 protein is CASSLYSGDYMGNEQFF. CDR3 bases: TGTGCCAGCAGTTTATACTCCGGGGACTATATGGGGAATGAGCAGTTCTTC.

The sample holds a few counts of this clonotype. The J gene is TRBJ2-3, the V gene TRBV7-9; D call uncertain. Germline V CDR1 and CDR2: SEHNR, FQNEAQ (reference sequence). This CDR3 spans 14 amino acids. The V gene lost 4 bases and the J gene lost 2 bases, with 10 bases spanning the gap. The CDR3: CASSYATPTDTQYF. As DNA, the CDR3 is TGTGCCAGCAGCTACGCGACCCCCACAGATACGCAGTATTTT.

The chain recombines TRBV12-3 or TRBV12-4 with TRBJ1-5; D is possibly TRBD1 (5 bases). Deletions cut 6 bases from V and 1 base from J, with 16 bases between. The CDR3 extends over 16 amino acids. The CDR3 protein is CASRRDGRGSNQPQHF. The CDR3 DNA sequence: TGTGCCAGCAGACGGGACGGACGCGGGAGCAATCAGCCCCAGCATTTT.

This clonotype was detected a few times. The chain joins TRBV10-2 to TRBJ1-3, with TRBD1 matching over 10 bases. Germline CDR1 and CDR2: WSHSY and SAAADI. This CDR3 is 15 amino acids long. The ends lost 3 bases at V and 4 bases at J; junction bases unmatched: 3. The CDR3 nucleotides are TGCGCCAGCAGTGAAGACAGGGGGCTAGGAAACACCATATATTTT. The encoded protein is CASSEDRGLGNTIYF.

CDR3 coding DNA: TGTGCTAGCGTCCAAGGGAACACTGAAGCTTTCTTT. Its translation is CASVQGNTEAFF. This chain connects TRBV12-5 to TRBJ1-1; D is ambiguous. The CDR3 runs 12 residues. The V and J ends lost 9 bases and 1 base respectively, with 9 bases between them. Germline CDR1 and CDR2: LGHNT and FRNRAP.

This clonotype was counted between two and nine times. V gene TRBV3-1 combines with J gene TRBJ1-2, with D unresolved. This CDR3 has 11 amino acids. V was clipped by 2 bases and J by 10 bases, with 8 bases between them. Germline CDR1 is LGHDT and CDR2 is YNNKEL (reference sequence). CDR3 nucleotide sequence: TGTGCCAGCAGCCAAACCAGTCTCTACACCTTC. It specifies CASSQTSLYTF.

This clonotype was detected a few times. The chain uses TRBV7-8 and TRBJ2-1, with D perhaps being TRBD1 or TRBD2 (5 bases each). V lost 2 bases and J 6 bases, leaving 11 bases between the germline ends. The germline gives CDR1 SGHVS, CDR2 FQNEAQ. This CDR3 spans 14 amino acids. CDR3 nucleotide sequence: TGTGCCAGCAGCTTATCTTCAGGGAGCAATGAGCAGTTCTTC. This encodes CASSLSSGSNEQFF.

This rearrangement joins TRBV7-2 to TRBJ2-7; D call uncertain. This CDR3 has 11 amino acids. Deletions cut 2 bases from V and 6 bases from J, with 5 bases between. Germline loops: CDR1 SGHTA, CDR2 FQGNSA. CDR3 in DNA: TGTGCCAGCAGCTTAATTCTCGAGCAGTACGTC. Translation: CASSLILEQYV.

The chain is built from TRBV5-4 and TRBJ1-1; the D is unclear. CDR3 length equals 16 residues. Germline CDR1 SGHNT, CDR2 YYREEE (reference sequence). V was trimmed by 6 bases and J by 4 bases, leaving 22 bases between them. CDR3 in amino acids: CASTLNLTGFITEAFF. CDR3 in DNA: TGTGCCAGCACCCTAAACTTAACGGGCTTTATCACTGAAGCTTTCTTT.

This clonotype was detected only a few times. The rearrangement joins TRBV7-6 to TRBJ1-1; no definite D call. This CDR3 is built from 13 residues. The V gene's germline CDR1 is SGHVS and CDR2 FNYEAQ. V lost 1 base, J lost 4 bases, and 7 bases lay in between. The CDR3 spells CASSLGTPTEAFF. For the CDR3, the DNA is TGTGCCAGCAGCTTAGGAACGCCCACTGAAGCTTTCTTT.

J is TRBJ2-2 and V is TRBV11-3; 11 bases agree with TRBD1. After removal of 4 bases from V and 4 bases from J, the junction contained 2 bases not matched to a gene. CDR1 SGHNT and CDR2 YENEEA come from the germline V gene. The CDR3 has 15 residues. CDR3 nucleotides: TGTGCCAGCAGCTGGGACAGGGGGTCCACCGGGGAGCTGTTTTTT. As protein: CASSWDRGSTGELFF.

There are a few counts of this clonotype. V and J are TRBV7-2 and TRBJ2-7; D may be TRBD2 (6 bases). The CDR3 sequence is 15 residues long. Deletions cut 2 bases from V and 3 bases from J, with 14 bases between. Per germline, CDR1 SGHTA and CDR2 FQGNSA. CDR3 DNA: TGTGCCAGCAGCTTATTTTCGGGGGAGGACTACGAGCAGTACTTC. Its protein product is CASSLFSGEDYEQYF.

This clonotype has a single count. The chain has TRBV29-1 and TRBJ2-2, with D possibly TRBD1 on 6 matching bases. V dropped 6 bases and J dropped 8 bases, with 10 bases sitting between them. Germline V gene sequence: CDR1 SQVTM, CDR2 ANQGSEA. This CDR3 is built from 11 residues. The CDR3 sequence: CSVAGQGELFF. In DNA form, the CDR3 reads TGCAGCGTAGCCGGACAGGGGGAGCTGTTTTTT.

This clonotype was found many times. The chain combines TRBV7-8 with TRBJ2-3; perhaps D is TRBD1 or TRBD2 (5 bases each). Germline CDR1 and CDR2: SGHVS and FQNEAQ. V was cut by 2 bases and J by 6 bases, with 9 bases left in between. The CDR3 consists of 13 residues. CDR3 loop: CASSLRGRDTQYF. The CDR3, as DNA: TGTGCCAGCAGCTTACGGGGCAGGGATACGCAGTATTTT.

The rearrangement links TRBV6-5 to TRBJ2-7, with 15 bases aligning to TRBD2. Germline V gene lookup returns CDR1 MNHEY and CDR2 SVGAGI. Trimming removed 2 bases from V and 0 bases from J; junction bases left unmatched: 2. The CDR3 extends over 17 amino acids. Here the CDR3 DNA reads TGTGCCAGCAGTTACGGGACTAGCGGGGGGCCCTCCTACGAGCAGTACTTC. Protein: CASSYGTSGGPSYEQYF.

In regard to this clonotype: A read error may be the cause here, since a much bigger clone is one base away. This chain links TRBV2 with TRBJ2-1; unclear D gene. With 4 bases removed from V and 5 bases from J, the gap between germline ends came to 12 bases. Looked up from germline, CDR1 is SNHLY and CDR2 is FYNNEI. This CDR3 has 14 residues. As DNA, the CDR3 is TGTGCCAGCAGTGTGTTAGTGGGCCACAATGAGCAGTTCTTC. Translation gives CASSVLVGHNEQFF.

A remark on this clonotype: This may arise from a read error, as a much more abundant clone is one base away. The CDR3 bases are TGTGCCAGCAGCTCCTTCTCCCTCGGGAATGAGCAGTTCTTC. Translating it yields CASSSFSLGNEQFF. The chain has TRBV7-2 and TRBJ2-1; D is unclear. Trimming left V 4 bases short and J 7 bases short, with 14 bases between. Germline V gene sequence: CDR1 SGHTA, CDR2 FQGNSA. The CDR3 has 14 residues. Filled out from reference TRBV7-2 and TRBJ2-1, the complete variable domain reads GAGVSQSPSNKVTEKGKDVELRCDPISGHTALYWYRQSLGQGLEFLIYFQGNSAPDKSGLPSDRFSAERTGGSVSTLTIQRTQQEDSAVYLCASSSFSLGNEQFFGPGTRLTVL.

The genes are TRBV7-4 and TRBJ1-2; 7 nucleotides line up with TRBD1. With 0 bases clipped from V and 5 bases from J, the junction kept 3 bases outside the gene matches. In germline, CDR1 is SGHVT, CDR2 SQSDAQ. The CDR3 runs to 14 residues. This CDR3 reads CASSLATGKYGYTF. The CDR3 nucleotides are TGTGCCAGCAGCTTAGCGACAGGGAAATATGGCTACACCTTC.

The genes are TRBV27 and TRBJ2-7, with D possibly TRBD1 on 6 matching bases. This CDR3 region has 13 residues. Trimming removed 6 bases at V and 0 bases at J, with 9 bases between. From germline, CDR1 is MNHEY and CDR2 SMNVEV (reference sequence). This CDR3 is CASRGTSSYEQYV. The DNA for the CDR3 is TGTGCCAGCAGGGGGACATCCTCCTACGAGCAGTACGTC.

About this clonotype: An end of the junction differs from the germline gene, which may be a read error. The V call is TRBV6-5, the J call TRBJ1-2, with D uncertain. Germline V gene sequence: CDR1 MNHEY, CDR2 SVGAGI. This CDR3 region has 14 residues. The DNA for the CDR3 is TGTGCCAGCAGTCCCGGGCCTGCGTTCTATGGCTTCACCTTC. Amino acid sequence: CASSPGPAFYGFTF.

This clonotype was counted only a few times. The genes are TRBV15 and TRBJ2-1, with TRBD2 matching over 10 bases. The CDR3 extends over 17 amino acids. CDR1 LNHNV and CDR2 YYDKDF come from the germline V gene (reference sequence). V lost 0 bases to trimming and J lost 6 bases; unmatched junction nucleotides: 8. The CDR3 sequence: CATSREPSGGLGNEQFF. The CDR3 DNA reads TGTGCCACCAGCAGAGAACCTAGCGGGGGACTGGGCAATGAGCAGTTCTTC.

This clonotype was seen a handful of times. V gene TRBV7-9 combines with J gene TRBJ1-2; D possibly corresponds to TRBD1 (6 bases). CDR1 and CDR2 from the germline V gene are SEHNR and FQNEAQ (reference sequence). Trimming left V 1 base short and J 4 bases short, with 16 bases between. The CDR3 extends over 16 amino acids. CDR3 sequence reads: CASSLEGGPEGYGYTF. The CDR3 nucleotides read TGTGCCAGCAGCTTAGAAGGGGGGCCAGAGGGCTATGGCTACACCTTC.

This clonotype came up a few times. The V call is TRBV7-9, the J call TRBJ1-4; the D is unclear. From germline, CDR1 is SEHNR and CDR2 FQNEAQ (reference sequence). This CDR3 spans 14 amino acids. V lost 4 bases to trimming and J lost 0 bases, with 6 bases between them. CDR3 in amino acids: CASSSPATNEKLFF. CDR3 DNA sequence: TGTGCCAGCAGCTCGCCGGCAACTAATGAAAAACTGTTTTTT.